Presented here are 25 T cell receptor beta chains from one specimen sequenced in a study of blood T cell repertoires in COVID-19. Some clones are missing from TCRdb's copy, which holds only in-frame ones; the method was immunoSEQ multiplex PCR. Of 120,000 or so clones listed, 70% to 90% are singletons. The sequenced material came from peripheral blood. The source is a human donor in a cohort sampled during active COVID-19.

V is TRBV12-3 or TRBV12-4 and J is TRBJ1-5, with D unresolved. The V gene lost 4 bases and the J gene lost 2 bases, with 6 bases spanning the gap. There are 13 residues in the CDR3. This CDR3 is CASSSRGNQPQHF. The CDR3, as DNA: TGTGCCAGCAGTTCGAGGGGCAATCAGCCCCAGCATTTT.

This clone was observed a single time. Here the CDR3 DNA reads TGTGCCAGCAGCGTTACCGGGACACCTAACACCGGGGAGCTGTTTTTT. Its translation is CASSVTGTPNTGELFF. The genes are TRBV9 and TRBJ2-2, with D maybe TRBD1 (6 bases). V was trimmed by 2 bases and J by 2 bases, leaving 13 bases between them. The CDR3 is made up of 16 amino acids. The V gene's germline CDR1 is SGDLS and CDR2 YYNGEE.

V usage is TRBV20-1 and J usage is TRBJ1-4; TRBD1 is a possible D gene (5 bases). Trimming shortened V by 6 bases and J by 3 bases, and 5 bases separated the two germline ends. The germline V gene encodes CDR1 DFQATT and CDR2 SNEGSKA (reference sequence). This CDR3 has 11 residues. The chain's CDR3 is CSAGPNEKLFF. CDR3 nucleotides: TGCAGTGCGGGGCCTAATGAAAAACTGTTTTTT.

V gene TRBV7-2 combines with J gene TRBJ2-3, with D hard to call. Germline CDR1 and CDR2: SGHTA and FQGNSA. This CDR3 has 14 amino acids. The V and J ends lost 2 bases and 3 bases respectively, with 9 bases between them. The CDR3 sequence: CASSLRQRTDTQYF. The CDR3 nucleotides read TGTGCCAGCAGCTTACGGCAGAGGACAGATACGCAGTATTTT.

The chain links TRBV5-6 to TRBJ2-1; a weak D match, TRBD2 (5 bases). Trimming stripped 7 bases from V and 0 bases from J, with 11 bases between. Per germline, CDR1 SGHDT and CDR2 YYEEEE. The CDR3 contains 14 residues. CDR3 sequence reads: CASDLGSSYNEQFF. In DNA form, the CDR3 reads TGTGCCAGCGACTTGGGGAGCTCCTACAATGAGCAGTTCTTC.

The rearrangement links TRBV5-6 to TRBJ2-3; D is uncertain. Per the germline V gene, CDR1 is SGHDT and CDR2 is YYEEEE. V lost 1 base and J 0 bases, leaving 9 bases between the germline ends. The CDR3 spans 15 residues. CDR3 sequence: CASSLFRLSTDTQYF. CDR3 bases: TGTGCCAGCAGCTTGTTTAGACTTAGCACAGATACGCAGTATTTT.

The rearrangement links TRBV12-3 or TRBV12-4 to TRBJ2-2; TRBD1 might be the D (6 bases). The CDR3 totals 13 residues. Trimming shortened V by 11 bases and J by 7 bases, and 17 bases separated the two germline ends. DNA of the CDR3: TGTGCCGCCCGAGTGGGGGCTGGCGGGGAGCTGTTTTTT. The encoded protein is CAARVGAGGELFF.

This chain joins TRBV19 and TRBJ2-2; perhaps TRBD2 as D (6 bases). The CDR3 is 14 amino acids. Germline CDR1 reads LNHDA; CDR2 reads SQIVND (reference sequence). V lost 6 bases to trimming and J lost 1 base, with 9 bases between them. CDR3: CASSYSGNTGELFF. In DNA form, the CDR3 reads TGTGCCAGTAGCTATAGCGGGAACACCGGGGAGCTGTTTTTT.

The rearrangement links TRBV3-1 (or the pseudogene TRBV3-2) to TRBJ2-5, with 10 positions matching TRBD2. The CDR3 is 15 residues long. V shed 4 bases and J 2 bases; nucleotides not matched to a gene: 4. Germline CDR1 and CDR2: LGHDT and YNNKEL (reference sequence). This chain's CDR3 is CASSLGLAVQETQYF. In DNA form, the CDR3 reads TGTGCCAGCAGCCTCGGACTAGCGGTACAAGAGACCCAGTACTTC.

The chain recombines TRBV4-2 with TRBJ2-4, with 10 bases identical to TRBD2. The CDR3 loop spans 21 amino acids. V lost 0 bases, J lost 0 bases, and 14 bases stayed unmatched. Germline V lookup: CDR1 LGHNA, CDR2 YNFKEQ. CDR3 coding DNA: TGTGCCAGCAGCCAAGAGATTAGCGGGGGGAGGAGGGGATTAGCCAAAAACATTCAGTACTTC. Translated, it gives CASSQEISGGRRGLAKNIQYF.

J is TRBJ2-6 and V is TRBV5-1; D call uncertain. Per the germline V gene, CDR1 is SGHRS and CDR2 is YFSETQ. This CDR3 has 14 residues. Trimming removed 0 bases at V and 4 bases at J, with 5 bases between. The CDR3 DNA reads as TGCGCCAGCAGCTTGGGAGGAGGGGCCAACGTCCTGACTTTC. As protein: CASSLGGGANVLTF.

The V gene is TRBV2, the J gene TRBJ2-7; 9 bases align to TRBD1. Germline loops: CDR1 SNHLY, CDR2 FYNNEI. V lost 3 bases and J lost 3; bases outside the gene matches: 9. The CDR3 has 16 residues. Here the CDR3 reads CASSEYGTGRLYEQYF. The CDR3 nucleotides read TGTGCCAGCAGTGAGTATGGGACAGGGAGGCTCTACGAGCAGTACTTC.

The chain joins TRBV18 to TRBJ2-7; D is possibly TRBD1 (7 bases). Germline CDR1 and CDR2: KGHSH and LQKENI. This CDR3 spans 16 amino acids. The ends were cut back, 3 bases at V and 1 base at J, with 16 bases in the middle. This CDR3 is CASSPGSTGRSYEQYF. CDR3 bases: TGTGCCAGCTCACCGGGCTCGACAGGGAGGTCCTACGAGCAGTACTTC.

This chain joins TRBV7-9 and TRBJ1-2; weak D call: TRBD1 (5 bases). The CDR3 length is 14 residues. V lost 3 bases, J lost 8 bases, and 16 bases lay in between. Germline lookup yields CDR1 SEHNR and CDR2 FQNEAQ (reference sequence). The chain's CDR3 is CASSFRDGGGGYTF. The DNA of the CDR3 is TGTGCCAGCAGCTTCCGGGACGGGGGTGGCGGCTACACCTTC.

This sequence joins TRBV11-2 and TRBJ1-1; TRBD1 aligns across 9 bases. CDR1 is SGHAT and CDR2 is FQNNGV in the germline V gene. The CDR3 runs to 13 residues. V was clipped by 5 bases and J by 8 bases; unmatched bases: 6. The CDR3 DNA sequence: TGTGCCAGCAGCACCCGACAGGGGGACGAAGCTTTCTTT. Its translation is CASSTRQGDEAFF.

The rearrangement joins TRBV28 to TRBJ2-3, with a weak D call TRBD1 (6 bases). Germline CDR1 reads MDHEN; CDR2 reads SYDVKM. The germline V and J ends were trimmed by 5 bases and 0 bases, with 15 bases remaining between them. This CDR3 is 16 amino acids long. CDR3 region: CASSPRSDRSTDTQYF. Written as DNA, the CDR3 is TGTGCCAGCAGTCCCCGCTCGGACAGAAGCACAGATACGCAGTATTTT.

CDR3 residues: CASSPREQRRNEQFF. In DNA form, the CDR3 reads TGTGCCAGCAGCCCCCGGGAACAACGGAGGAATGAGCAGTTCTTC. The gene calls are TRBV3-1 (or the pseudogene TRBV3-2) and TRBJ2-1, with D possibly TRBD2 on 5 matching bases. CDR1 LGHDT and CDR2 YNNKEL come from the germline V gene (reference sequence). V lost 4 bases, J lost 7 bases, and 17 bases lay in between. The CDR3 consists of 15 residues.

V usage is TRBV3-1 (or the pseudogene TRBV3-2) and J usage is TRBJ1-6, with D unresolved. Between the trimmed V and J ends, which lost 0 bases and 9 bases, there was a span of 9 bases. Germline V gives CDR1 LGHDT, CDR2 YNNKEL (reference sequence). The CDR3 sequence is 14 residues long. This CDR3 reads CASSQEGGGSPLHF. The CDR3 DNA is TGTGCCAGCAGCCAAGAGGGCGGAGGTTCACCCCTCCACTTT.

The chain carries TRBV27 and TRBJ2-3; a weak D match, TRBD2 (5 bases). Germline V lookup: CDR1 MNHEY, CDR2 SMNVEV (reference sequence). Trimming shortened V by 5 bases and J by 3 bases, and 12 bases separated the two germline ends. The length of the CDR3 is 14 residues. The CDR3 spells CASSPTRETDTQYF. As DNA, the CDR3 is TGTGCCAGCAGTCCAACTAGGGAGACAGATACGCAGTATTTT.

The J gene is TRBJ1-2, the V gene TRBV18, with a possible D match to TRBD1 (5 bases). The CDR3 is 14 residues long. Germline CDR1 is KGHSH and CDR2 is LQKENI. V lost 6 bases to trimming and J lost 3 bases, with 14 bases between them. Here the CDR3 reads CASSLTGDHYGYTF. The CDR3 nucleotides read TGTGCCAGCTCCCTAACGGGGGACCACTATGGCTACACCTTC.

V and J are TRBV5-1 and TRBJ1-1, with 7 bases fitting TRBD1. The CDR3 is 15 residues long. V gave up 5 bases and J gave up 8 bases; unmatched junction bases: 15. The germline CDR1 and CDR2 sequences are SGHRS and YFSETQ. Here the CDR3 DNA reads TGCGCCAGCAGGCTGGGATCAGGCGGGACAGCAGAAGCTTTCTTT. This codes for CASRLGSGGTAEAFF.

The rearrangement uses TRBV19 and TRBJ2-7; D may be TRBD1 (5 bases). The germline gives CDR1 LNHDA, CDR2 SQIVND (reference sequence). The V gene lost 3 bases and the J gene lost 1 base, with 10 bases spanning the gap. The CDR3 is made up of 14 amino acids. In DNA form, the CDR3 reads TGTGCCAGTAGTATTGCGTACAGGTCCTACGAGCAGTACTTC. It specifies CASSIAYRSYEQYF.

This rearrangement joins TRBV5-6 to TRBJ2-7, with D maybe TRBD2 (6 bases). The germline gives CDR1 SGHDT, CDR2 YYEEEE. The CDR3 extends over 14 amino acids. Between the trimmed V and J ends, which lost 2 bases and 6 bases, there was a span of 15 bases. CDR3 protein: CASSLSGLTGEQYF. CDR3 sequence (DNA): TGTGCCAGCAGCTTATCGGGACTCACGGGCGAGCAGTACTTC.

This clone was recorded once. The genes are TRBV3-1 (or the pseudogene TRBV3-2) and TRBJ2-2, with a weak D call TRBD2 (6 bases). This CDR3 region has 15 residues. Germline CDR1 LGHDT, CDR2 YNNKEL (reference sequence). V was clipped by 1 base and J by 7 bases, with 13 bases between them. This CDR3 reads CASSQAGGYHGELFF. The CDR3 nucleotides are TGTGCCAGCAGCCAAGCAGGAGGGTACCACGGGGAGCTGTTTTTT.

This chain connects TRBV6-2 or TRBV6-3 to TRBJ1-5; D is unclear. CDR1 and CDR2 (germline): MNHEY, SVGEGT. Trimming pared 2 bases from V and 4 bases from J, leaving 12 bases between. The CDR3 is 15 amino acids. The CDR3: CASSYGVSPNQPQHF. Here the CDR3 DNA reads TGTGCCAGCAGTTACGGAGTCAGCCCAAATCAGCCCCAGCATTTT.